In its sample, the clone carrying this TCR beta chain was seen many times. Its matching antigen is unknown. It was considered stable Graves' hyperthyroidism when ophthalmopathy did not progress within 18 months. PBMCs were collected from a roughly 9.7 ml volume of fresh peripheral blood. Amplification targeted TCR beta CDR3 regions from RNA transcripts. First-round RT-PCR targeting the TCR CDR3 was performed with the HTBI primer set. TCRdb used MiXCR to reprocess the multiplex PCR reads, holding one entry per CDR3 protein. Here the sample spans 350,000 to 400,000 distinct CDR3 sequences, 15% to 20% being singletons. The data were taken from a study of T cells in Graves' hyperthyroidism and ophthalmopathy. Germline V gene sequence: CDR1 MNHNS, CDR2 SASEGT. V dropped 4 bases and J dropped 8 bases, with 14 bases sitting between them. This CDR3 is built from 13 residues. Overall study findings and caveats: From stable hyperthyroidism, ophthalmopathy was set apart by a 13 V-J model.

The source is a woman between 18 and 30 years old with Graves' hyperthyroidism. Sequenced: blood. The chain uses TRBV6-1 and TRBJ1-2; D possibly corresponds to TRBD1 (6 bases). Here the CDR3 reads CASSAGDPGGYTF. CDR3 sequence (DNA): TGTGCCAGCAGTGCAGGGGACCCGGGCGGCTACACCTTC.